Presented here are 14 T cell receptor beta chains from one specimen sequenced in a study of tumor-infiltrating lymphocytes in oesophageal squamous cell carcinoma. TCRdb recomputed calls from the PCR reads with MiXCR, one row per CDR3 protein. This table has approximately 12,000 distinct CDR3 sequences, 50% to 60% appearing once. The sample taken for sequencing was esophageal tumor tissue. Source of these receptors: a male donor with esophageal squamous cell carcinoma.

This chain joins TRBV20-1 and TRBJ2-3; 13 bases are a match to TRBD2. With V trimmed by 1 base and J by 3 bases, 4 bases remained unmatched. The germline CDR1 and CDR2 sequences are DFQATT and SNEGSKA (reference sequence). The CDR3 covers 16 residues. The CDR3 spells CSARGPTSGRTDTQYF. DNA of the CDR3: TGCAGTGCTAGAGGGCCGACTAGCGGGAGGACAGATACGCAGTATTTT.

This clonotype was seen only once. V gene TRBV28 combines with J gene TRBJ1-2; perhaps TRBD1 as D (6 bases). V was shortened by 2 bases and J by 3 bases, with 16 bases between the two germline ends. Per germline, CDR1 MDHEN and CDR2 SYDVKM. The CDR3 has 16 residues. The CDR3 protein is CASSLGSRGQYYGYTF. In nucleotides, the CDR3 is TGTGCCAGCAGTTTAGGCTCCCGGGGGCAGTACTATGGCTACACCTTC.

The V call is TRBV7-4, the J call TRBJ2-2, with D tentatively TRBD1 (6 bases). Deletions cut 5 bases from V and 8 bases from J, with 15 bases between. In germline, CDR1 is SGHVT, CDR2 SQSDAQ. The CDR3 totals 14 residues. The CDR3 loop reads CASSRGQNGGELFF. Here the CDR3 DNA reads TGTGCCAGCAGCCGAGGACAGAACGGAGGGGAGCTGTTTTTT.

This clonotype showed up just once. The V call is TRBV6-4, the J call TRBJ2-3, with 13 nucleotides matching TRBD2. The J segment lost 6 bases and the V segment lost 2 bases, leaving 2 bases of the junction unmatched. Germline CDR1 reads MRHNA; CDR2 reads SNTAGT. The length of the CDR3 is 15 residues. CDR3 region: CASSDGLAGVDTQYF. The DNA of the CDR3 is TGTGCCAGCAGTGACGGACTAGCGGGAGTGGATACGCAGTATTTT.

The chain recombines TRBV7-3 with TRBJ1-2; D is perhaps TRBD1 (6 bases). Germline CDR1 and CDR2: SGHTA and FQGTGA. V shed 4 bases and J shed 7 bases, with 13 bases lying between them. There are 13 residues in the CDR3. The CDR3 reads CASSSMGAFGYTF. In DNA form, the CDR3 reads TGTGCCAGCAGCTCAATGGGGGCCTTTGGCTACACCTTC.

V and J are TRBV6-5 and TRBJ1-5; TRBD1 matches 7 bases. CDR1 is MNHEY and CDR2 is SVGAGI in the germline V gene. V lost 6 bases to trimming and J lost 3 bases; unmatched junction nucleotides: 14. The CDR3 is made up of 17 amino acids. In nucleotides, the CDR3 is TGTGCCAGCAGGGGGGGTTCGACAGGGAGAAACAATCAGCCCCAGCATTTT. Amino acids: CASRGGSTGRNNQPQHF.

The rearrangement links TRBV7-4 to TRBJ2-3; 11 nucleotides match TRBD2. J gave up 5 bases and V 6 bases, and 4 bases lay outside the gene matches. This CDR3 comprises 14 residues. Germline V gene lookup returns CDR1 SGHVT and CDR2 SQSDAQ. This CDR3 reads CASRGGTSGDTQYF. The CDR3 DNA sequence: TGTGCCAGCAGGGGGGGGACTAGCGGAGATACGCAGTATTTT.

This sequence joins TRBV19 and TRBJ1-4; D is uncertain. The CDR3 is made up of 15 amino acids. The V and J ends lost 3 bases and 10 bases respectively, with 18 bases between them. Germline V gene lookup returns CDR1 LNHDA and CDR2 SQIVND (reference sequence). As DNA, the CDR3 is TGTGCCAGTAGTATGGCCACCCAGGCCAGCGGAAAACTGTTTTTT. It encodes CASSMATQASGKLFF.

About this clonotype itself: This may come from a read error, since a much larger clone is one base off. This chain joins TRBV7-3 and TRBJ2-5, with D possibly matching TRBD2 (6 bases). CDR3 length: 13 residues. The V gene lost 6 bases and the J gene lost 11 bases, with 19 bases spanning the gap. The V gene's germline CDR1 is SGHTA and CDR2 FQGTGA. The CDR3 loop reads CASSPGLANEQYF. CDR3 bases: TGTGCCAGCAGTCCGGGACTGGCAAATGAGCAGTACTTC.

In regard to this clonotype: Since no conserved phenylalanine or tryptophan closes the CDR3, a read error is the likely cause. It is unclear where the CDR3 begins or ends on the DNA, so no DNA is shown, and the CDR3 is as TCRdb lists it. The V gene is TRBV6-2 or TRBV6-3, the J gene TRBJ1-6. Termini included, the CDR3 measures 15 amino acids. CDR1 is MNHEY and CDR2 is SVGEGT in the germline V gene. The CDR3 reads CASSYSIYNEQFFGP.

In its sample, this clonotype was seen a few times. This chain joins TRBV12-3 or TRBV12-4 and TRBJ2-5; D is unclear. The DNA end lines up better with TRBJ2-1; the J call may be wrong. The CDR3 covers 13 residues. In DNA, the CDR3 is TGTGCCAGCAGTTTGGTCCGCTACAATGAGCAGTTCTTC. The encoded protein is CASSLVRYNEQFF.

This sequence joins TRBV12-3 or TRBV12-4 and TRBJ1-4; D may be TRBD1 (6 bases). This CDR3 spans 13 amino acids. Trimming took off 6 bases at V and 7 bases at J, with 12 bases between the two ends. CDR3 sequence: CASRQGGFEKLFF. As DNA, the CDR3 is TGTGCCAGCAGACAGGGCGGGTTTGAAAAACTGTTTTTT.

A remark on this clonotype: It is likely a read error, because the conserved phenylalanine at the end of the CDR3 is missing. It is unclear where the CDR3 begins or ends on the DNA, so no DNA is shown, and the CDR3 is as TCRdb lists it. The V and J genes are TRBV7-6 and TRBJ2-5; the D call TRBD2 from the table was never checked on the DNA. Inclusive of both ends, the CDR3 amounts to 17 amino acids. Per the germline V gene, CDR1 is SGHVS and CDR2 is FNYEAQ. The CDR3 protein is CASSLHETRNSPLHFGN.

The chain is built from TRBV7-3 and TRBJ2-6; D call uncertain. V was trimmed by 0 bases and J by 0 bases, leaving 0 bases between them. The germline V gene encodes CDR1 SGHTA and CDR2 FQGTGA. CDR3 length: 14 amino acids. The CDR3 DNA follows: TGTGCCAGCAGCTTAACCTCTGGGGCCAACGTCCTGACTTTC. The encoded protein is CASSLTSGANVLTF.